This TCR beta chain is drawn from a study of cytomegalovirus exposure and HLA in healthy donors. About the research overall: There were 300 to 400 genotyped donors. Of these, 75% to 90% fell in the genetic ancestry cluster associated with self-reported Caucasian donors.

Notes on this clone: Its antigen is currently unknown.

The PCR had 60 Vbeta and 13 Jbeta primers. Profiling relied on immunoSEQ multiplex PCR, and the TCRdb table lists in-frame clones only, not all of them. The data show 150,000 to 200,000 clones, around three quarters seen once. The CDR3 extends over 14 amino acids. V was clipped by 4 bases and J by 3 bases, with 14 bases between them. Germline CDR1 and CDR2: SGHNT and YYREEE (reference sequence). Points from the study as a whole: A previous analysis found most TCR beta V segments productive roughly 90% or roughly 30% of the time.

The chain couples TRBV5-4 to TRBJ2-7; D unresolved. Sample: PBMCs. The sequence derives from a woman in her forties in good health and CMV-seronegative. CDR3 sequence (DNA): TGTGCCAGCAGCCCTAGGCCGGTCCACTACGAGCAGTACTTC. Encoded protein: CASSPRPVHYEQYF.